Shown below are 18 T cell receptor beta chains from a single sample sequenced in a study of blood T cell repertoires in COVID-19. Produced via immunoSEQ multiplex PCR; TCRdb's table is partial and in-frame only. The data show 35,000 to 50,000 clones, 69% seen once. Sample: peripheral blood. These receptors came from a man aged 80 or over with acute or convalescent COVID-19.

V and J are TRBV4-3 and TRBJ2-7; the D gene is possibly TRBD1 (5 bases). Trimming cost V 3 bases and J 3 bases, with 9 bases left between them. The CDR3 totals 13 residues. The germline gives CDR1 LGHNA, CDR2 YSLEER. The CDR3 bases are TGCGCCAGCAGCCAGGGCAGGGACTACGAGCAGTACTTC. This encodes CASSQGRDYEQYF.

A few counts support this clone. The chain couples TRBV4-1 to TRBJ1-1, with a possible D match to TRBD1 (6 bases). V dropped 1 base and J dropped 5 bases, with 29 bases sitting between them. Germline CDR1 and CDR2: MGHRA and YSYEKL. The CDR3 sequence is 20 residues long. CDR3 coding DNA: TGCGCCAGCAGCCAAGCGGGGGGCGCGTCGTCGGCCGGGGTCAGTACTGAAGCTTTCTTT. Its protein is CASSQAGGASSAGVSTEAFF.

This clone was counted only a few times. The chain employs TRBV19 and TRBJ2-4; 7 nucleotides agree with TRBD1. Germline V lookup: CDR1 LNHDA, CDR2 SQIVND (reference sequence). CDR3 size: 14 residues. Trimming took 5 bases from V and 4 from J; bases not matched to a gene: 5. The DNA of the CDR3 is TGTGCCAGTAGTCCGCTGACAGGGAAAAACATTCAGTACTTC. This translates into CASSPLTGKNIQYF. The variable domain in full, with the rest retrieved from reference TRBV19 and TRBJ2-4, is DGGITQSPKYLFRKEGQNVTLSCEQNLNHDAMYWYRQDPGQGLRLIYYSQIVNDFQKGDIAEGYSVSREKKESFPLTVTSAQKNPTAFYLCASSPLTGKNIQYFGAGTRLSVL.

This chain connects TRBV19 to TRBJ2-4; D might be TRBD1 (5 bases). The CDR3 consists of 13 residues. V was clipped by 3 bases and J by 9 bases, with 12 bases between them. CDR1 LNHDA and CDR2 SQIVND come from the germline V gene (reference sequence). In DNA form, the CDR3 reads TGTGCCAGTAGTATGGGTCAGGGTGGCATTCAGTACTTC. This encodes CASSMGQGGIQYF.

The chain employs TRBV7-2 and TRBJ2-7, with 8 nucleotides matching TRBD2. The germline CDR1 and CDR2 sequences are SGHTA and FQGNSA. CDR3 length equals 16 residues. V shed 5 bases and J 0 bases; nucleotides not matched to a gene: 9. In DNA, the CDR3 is TGTGCCAGCAGCCAACAAGCGGGAGTCAACTCCTACGAGCAGTACTTC. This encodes CASSQQAGVNSYEQYF.

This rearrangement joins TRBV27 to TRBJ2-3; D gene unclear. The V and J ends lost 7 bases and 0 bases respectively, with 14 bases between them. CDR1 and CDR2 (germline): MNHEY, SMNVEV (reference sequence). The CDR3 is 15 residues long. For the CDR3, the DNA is TGTGCCAGCAATGCGGCAACCTCTAGCACAGATACGCAGTATTTT. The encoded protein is CASNAATSSTDTQYF.

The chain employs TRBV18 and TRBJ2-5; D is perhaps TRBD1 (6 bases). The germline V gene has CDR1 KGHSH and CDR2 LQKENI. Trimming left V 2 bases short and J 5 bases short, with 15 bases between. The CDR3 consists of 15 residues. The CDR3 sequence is CASSPTQGREETQYF. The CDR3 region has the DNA TGTGCCAGCTCACCAACCCAGGGGAGAGAGGAGACCCAGTACTTC.

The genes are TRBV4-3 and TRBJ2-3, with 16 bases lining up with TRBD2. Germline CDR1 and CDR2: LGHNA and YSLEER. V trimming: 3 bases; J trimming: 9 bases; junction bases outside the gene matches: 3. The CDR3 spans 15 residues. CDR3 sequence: CASSQGLAGGDTQYF. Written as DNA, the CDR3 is TGCGCCAGCAGCCAGGGACTAGCGGGAGGGGACACGCAGTATTTT.

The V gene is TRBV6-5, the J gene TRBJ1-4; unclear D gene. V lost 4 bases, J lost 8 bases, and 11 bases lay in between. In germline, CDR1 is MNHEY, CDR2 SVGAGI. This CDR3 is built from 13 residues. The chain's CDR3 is CASSSGTQEKLFF. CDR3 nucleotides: TGTGCCAGCAGTTCAGGAACACAAGAAAAACTGTTTTTT.

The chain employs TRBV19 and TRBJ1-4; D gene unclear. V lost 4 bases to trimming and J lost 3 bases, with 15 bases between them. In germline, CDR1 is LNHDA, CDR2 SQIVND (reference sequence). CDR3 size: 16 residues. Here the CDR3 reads CASSRLLHSPNEKLFF. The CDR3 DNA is TGTGCCAGTAGTAGACTCCTACATAGCCCTAATGAAAAACTGTTTTTT.

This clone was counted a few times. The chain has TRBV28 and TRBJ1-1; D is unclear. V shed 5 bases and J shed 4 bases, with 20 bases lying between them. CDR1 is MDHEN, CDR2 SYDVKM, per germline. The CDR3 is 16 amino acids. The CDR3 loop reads CASSRSAGVEGTEAFF. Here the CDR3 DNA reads TGTGCCAGCAGTCGATCGGCGGGCGTAGAAGGCACTGAAGCTTTCTTT.

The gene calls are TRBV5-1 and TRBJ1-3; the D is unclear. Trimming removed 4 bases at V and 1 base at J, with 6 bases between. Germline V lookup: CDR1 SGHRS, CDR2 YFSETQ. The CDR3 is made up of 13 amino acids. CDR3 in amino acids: CASSEGSGNTIYF. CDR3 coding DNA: TGCGCCAGCAGCGAGGGATCTGGAAACACCATATATTTT.

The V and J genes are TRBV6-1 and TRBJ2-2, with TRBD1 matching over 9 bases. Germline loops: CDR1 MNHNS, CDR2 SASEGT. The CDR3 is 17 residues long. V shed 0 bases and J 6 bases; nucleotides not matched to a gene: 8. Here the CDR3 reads CASSEARDRDGAGELFF. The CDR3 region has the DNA TGTGCCAGCAGTGAAGCAAGGGACAGGGACGGCGCCGGGGAGCTGTTTTTT.

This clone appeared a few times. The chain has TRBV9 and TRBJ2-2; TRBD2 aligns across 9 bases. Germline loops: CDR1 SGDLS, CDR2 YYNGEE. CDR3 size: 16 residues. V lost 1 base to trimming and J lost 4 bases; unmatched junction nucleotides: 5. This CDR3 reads CASSVMFSGSTGELFF. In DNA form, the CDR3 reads TGTGCCAGCAGCGTAATGTTTAGCGGGAGCACCGGGGAGCTGTTTTTT.

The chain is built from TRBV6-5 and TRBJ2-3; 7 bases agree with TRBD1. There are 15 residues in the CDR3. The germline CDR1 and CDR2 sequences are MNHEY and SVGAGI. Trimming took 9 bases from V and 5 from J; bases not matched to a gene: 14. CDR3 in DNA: TGTGCCAGTAGAGGACAGGCCTTTGAGGGAGATACGCAGTATTTT. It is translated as CASRGQAFEGDTQYF.

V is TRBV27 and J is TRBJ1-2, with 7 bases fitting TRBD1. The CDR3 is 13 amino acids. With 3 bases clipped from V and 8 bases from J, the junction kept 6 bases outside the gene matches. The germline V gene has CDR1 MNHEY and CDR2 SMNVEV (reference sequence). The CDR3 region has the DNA TGTGCCAGCAGTTTTTGGCAGGGGGGCGGCTACACCTTC. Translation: CASSFWQGGGYTF.

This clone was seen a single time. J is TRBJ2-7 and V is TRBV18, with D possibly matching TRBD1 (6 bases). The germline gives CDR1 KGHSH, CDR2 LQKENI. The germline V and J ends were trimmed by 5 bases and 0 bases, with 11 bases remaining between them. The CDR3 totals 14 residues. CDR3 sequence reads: CASSVGTNSYEQYF. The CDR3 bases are TGTGCCAGCTCAGTGGGGACAAACTCCTACGAGCAGTACTTC.

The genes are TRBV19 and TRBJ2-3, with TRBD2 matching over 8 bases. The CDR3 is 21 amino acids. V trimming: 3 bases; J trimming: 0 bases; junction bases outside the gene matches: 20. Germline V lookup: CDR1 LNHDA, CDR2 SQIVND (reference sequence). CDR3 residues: CASSMKASSSGSLGSTDTQYF. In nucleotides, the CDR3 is TGTGCCAGTAGTATGAAGGCCTCCTCTAGCGGGTCCCTCGGAAGCACAGATACGCAGTATTTT.